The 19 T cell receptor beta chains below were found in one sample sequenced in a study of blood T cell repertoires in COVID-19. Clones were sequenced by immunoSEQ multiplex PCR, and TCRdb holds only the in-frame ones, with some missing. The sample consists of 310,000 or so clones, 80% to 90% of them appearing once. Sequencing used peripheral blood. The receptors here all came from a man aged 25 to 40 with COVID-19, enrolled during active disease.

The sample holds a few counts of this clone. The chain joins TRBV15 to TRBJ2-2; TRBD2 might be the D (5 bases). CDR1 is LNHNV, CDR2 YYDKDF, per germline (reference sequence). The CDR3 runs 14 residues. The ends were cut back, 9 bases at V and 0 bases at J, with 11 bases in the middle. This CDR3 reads CATRTGTNTGELFF. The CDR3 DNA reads TGTGCCACTCGGACGGGAACGAACACCGGGGAGCTGTTTTTT.

The CDR3: CASKGGADYGYTF. The CDR3 nucleotides are TGTGCCAGCAAGGGCGGGGCCGACTATGGCTACACCTTC. This chain uses TRBV27 with TRBJ1-2, with a possible D match to TRBD1 (5 bases). Germline V gene sequence: CDR1 MNHEY, CDR2 SMNVEV (reference sequence). V lost 7 bases and J lost 3, with 12 bases in between. CDR3 length: 13 residues.

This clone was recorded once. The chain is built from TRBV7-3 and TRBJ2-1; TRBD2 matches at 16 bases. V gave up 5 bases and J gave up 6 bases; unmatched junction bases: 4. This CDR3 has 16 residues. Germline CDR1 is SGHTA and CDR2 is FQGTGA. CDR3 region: CASSRGTSGRGNEQFF. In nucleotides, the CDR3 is TGTGCCAGCAGCCGGGGGACTAGCGGGAGGGGCAATGAGCAGTTCTTC.

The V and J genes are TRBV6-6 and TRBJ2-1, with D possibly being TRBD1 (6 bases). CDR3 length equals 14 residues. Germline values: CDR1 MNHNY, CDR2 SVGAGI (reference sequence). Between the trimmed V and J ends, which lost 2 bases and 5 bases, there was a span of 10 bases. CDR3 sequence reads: CASSYPRDNNEQFF. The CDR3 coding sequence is TGTGCCAGCAGTTACCCCCGGGACAACAATGAGCAGTTCTTC.

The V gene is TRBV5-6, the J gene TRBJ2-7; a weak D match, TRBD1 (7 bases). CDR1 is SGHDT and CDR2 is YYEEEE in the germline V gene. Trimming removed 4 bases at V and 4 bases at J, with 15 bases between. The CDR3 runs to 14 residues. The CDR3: CASSTTTGRYEQYF. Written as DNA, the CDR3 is TGTGCCAGCAGCACAACGACAGGGAGGTACGAGCAGTACTTC.

The DNA for the CDR3 is TGCGCCAGCAGCCAAGGAACAGGGTTGCGCACTGAAGCTTTCTTT. It specifies CASSQGTGLRTEAFF. This chain uses TRBV4-3 with TRBJ1-1; D is perhaps TRBD1 (6 bases). V was trimmed by 1 base and J by 4 bases, leaving 13 bases between them. This CDR3 spans 15 amino acids. Looked up from germline, CDR1 is LGHNA and CDR2 is YSLEER.

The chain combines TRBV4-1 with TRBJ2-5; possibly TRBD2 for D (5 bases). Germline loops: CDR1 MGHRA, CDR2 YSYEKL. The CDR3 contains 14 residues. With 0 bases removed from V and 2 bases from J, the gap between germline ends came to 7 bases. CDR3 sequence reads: CASSQEPGQETQYF. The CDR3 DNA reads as TGCGCCAGCAGCCAAGAACCGGGACAAGAGACCCAGTACTTC.

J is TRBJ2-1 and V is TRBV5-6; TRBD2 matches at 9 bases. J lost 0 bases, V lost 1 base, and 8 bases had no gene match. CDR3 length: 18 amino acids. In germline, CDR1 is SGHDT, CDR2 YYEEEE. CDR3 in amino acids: CASSLLGSGSNSYNEQFF. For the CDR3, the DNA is TGTGCCAGCAGCTTGTTGGGTAGCGGGAGTAACTCCTACAATGAGCAGTTCTTC. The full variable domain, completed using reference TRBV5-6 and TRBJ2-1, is DAGVTQSPTHLIKTRGQQVTLRCSPKSGHDTVSWYQQALGQGPQFIFQYYEEEERQRGNFPDRFSGHQFPNYSSELNVNALLLGDSALYLCASSLLGSGSNSYNEQFFGPGTRLTVL.

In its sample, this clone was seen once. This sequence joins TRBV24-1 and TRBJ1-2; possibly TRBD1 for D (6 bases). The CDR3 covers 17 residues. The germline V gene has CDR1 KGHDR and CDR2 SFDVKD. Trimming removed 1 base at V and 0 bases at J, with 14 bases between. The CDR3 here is CATSDLGQTLTNYGYTF. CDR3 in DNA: TGTGCCACCAGTGATTTAGGACAGACTTTAACTAACTATGGCTACACCTTC.

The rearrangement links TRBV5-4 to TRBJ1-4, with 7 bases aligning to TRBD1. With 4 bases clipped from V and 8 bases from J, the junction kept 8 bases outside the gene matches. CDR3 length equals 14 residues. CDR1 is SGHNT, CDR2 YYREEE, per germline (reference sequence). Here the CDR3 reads CASSPGQVGEKLFF. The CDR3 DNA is TGTGCCAGCAGCCCCGGACAGGTCGGAGAAAAACTGTTTTTT.

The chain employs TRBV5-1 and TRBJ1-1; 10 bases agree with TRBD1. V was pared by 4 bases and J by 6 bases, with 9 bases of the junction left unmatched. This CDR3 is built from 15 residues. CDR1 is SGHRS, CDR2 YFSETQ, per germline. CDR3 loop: CASSPSRQGAPEAFF. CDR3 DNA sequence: TGCGCCAGCAGCCCCTCTCGACAGGGGGCTCCTGAAGCTTTCTTT.

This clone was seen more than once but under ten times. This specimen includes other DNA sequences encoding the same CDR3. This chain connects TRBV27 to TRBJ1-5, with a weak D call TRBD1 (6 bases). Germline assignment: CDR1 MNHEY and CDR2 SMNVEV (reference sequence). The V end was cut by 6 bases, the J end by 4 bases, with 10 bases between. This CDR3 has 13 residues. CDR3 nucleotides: TGTGCCAGCAGCCTTGGACAGAATCAGCCCCAGCATTTT. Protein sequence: CASSLGQNQPQHF.

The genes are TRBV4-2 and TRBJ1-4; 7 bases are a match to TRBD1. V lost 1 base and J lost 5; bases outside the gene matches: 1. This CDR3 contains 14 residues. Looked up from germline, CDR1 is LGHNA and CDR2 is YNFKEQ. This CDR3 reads CASSQARGNEKLFF. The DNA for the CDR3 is TGTGCCAGCAGCCAAGCCAGGGGGAATGAAAAACTGTTTTTT.

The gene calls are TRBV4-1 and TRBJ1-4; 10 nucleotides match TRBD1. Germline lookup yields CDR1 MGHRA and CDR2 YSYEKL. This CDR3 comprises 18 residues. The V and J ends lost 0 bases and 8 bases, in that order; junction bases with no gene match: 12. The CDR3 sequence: CASSQDLERQGAYEKLFF. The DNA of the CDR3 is TGCGCCAGCAGCCAAGATCTGGAGCGACAGGGGGCATACGAAAAACTGTTTTTT.

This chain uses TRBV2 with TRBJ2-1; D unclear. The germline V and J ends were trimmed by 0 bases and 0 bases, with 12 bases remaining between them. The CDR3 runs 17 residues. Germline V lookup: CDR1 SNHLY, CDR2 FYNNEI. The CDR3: CASSEASAESSYNEQFF. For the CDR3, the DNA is TGTGCCAGCAGTGAAGCGTCCGCGGAGAGCTCCTACAATGAGCAGTTCTTC.

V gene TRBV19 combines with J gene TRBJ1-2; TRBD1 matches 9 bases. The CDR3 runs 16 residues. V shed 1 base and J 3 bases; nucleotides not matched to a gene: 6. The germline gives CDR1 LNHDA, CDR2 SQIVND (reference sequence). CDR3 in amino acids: CASSIGDRVRHYGYTF. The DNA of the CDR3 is TGTGCCAGTAGTATAGGGGACAGGGTACGGCACTATGGCTACACCTTC.

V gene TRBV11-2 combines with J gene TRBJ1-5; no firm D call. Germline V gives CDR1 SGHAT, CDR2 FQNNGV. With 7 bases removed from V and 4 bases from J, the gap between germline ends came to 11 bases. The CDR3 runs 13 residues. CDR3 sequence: CASTFSRNQPQHF. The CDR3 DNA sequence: TGTGCCAGCACCTTTTCTCGGAATCAGCCCCAGCATTTT. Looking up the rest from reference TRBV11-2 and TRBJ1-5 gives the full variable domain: EAGVAQSPRYKIIEKRQSVAFWCNPISGHATLYWYQQILGQGPKLLIQFQNNGVVDDSQLPKDRFSAERLKGVDSTLKIQPAKLEDSAVYLCASTFSRNQPQHFGDGTRLSIL.

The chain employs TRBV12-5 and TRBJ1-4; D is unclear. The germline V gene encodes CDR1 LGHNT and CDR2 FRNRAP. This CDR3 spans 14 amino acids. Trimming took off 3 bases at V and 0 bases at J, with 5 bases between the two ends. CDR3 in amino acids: CASGFTATNEKLFF. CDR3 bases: TGTGCTAGTGGTTTCACGGCAACTAATGAAAAACTGTTTTTT.

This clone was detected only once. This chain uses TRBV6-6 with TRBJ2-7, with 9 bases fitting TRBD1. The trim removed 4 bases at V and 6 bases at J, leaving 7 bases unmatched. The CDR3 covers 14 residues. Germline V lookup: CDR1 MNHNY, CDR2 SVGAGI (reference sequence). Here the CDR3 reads CASSWPGQGAEQYF. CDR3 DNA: TGTGCCAGCAGTTGGCCGGGACAGGGAGCCGAGCAGTACTTC.